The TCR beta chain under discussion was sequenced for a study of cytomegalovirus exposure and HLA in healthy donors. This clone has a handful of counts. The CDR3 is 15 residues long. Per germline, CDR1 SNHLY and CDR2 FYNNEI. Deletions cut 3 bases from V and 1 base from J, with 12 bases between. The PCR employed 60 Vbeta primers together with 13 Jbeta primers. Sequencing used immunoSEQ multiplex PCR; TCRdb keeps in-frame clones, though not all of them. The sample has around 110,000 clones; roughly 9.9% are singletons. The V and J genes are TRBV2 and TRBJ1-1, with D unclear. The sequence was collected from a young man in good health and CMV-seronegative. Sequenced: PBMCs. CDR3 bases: TGTGCCAGCAGTGACGGCCAGGTTCGGAACACTGAAGCTTTCTTT. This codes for CASSDGQVRNTEAFF.